The 23 T cell receptor beta chains listed next were all sequenced from one sample in a study of T-cell reconstitution after alpha-beta-depleted transplantation in children (dated by TCRdb to about 2016). Receptor libraries were prepared by PCR. Sequencing relied on an Illumina HiSeq 2500. TCR libraries were prepared with molecular barcoding, using unique molecular identifiers to normalize TCRbeta repertoire quantification. TCRdb trimmed public reads at Q25 via fastp, called clones via MiXCR and kept in-frame beta chains. Under each unique CDR3 protein, matching rows form one entry showing the most common genes and DNA. In all, the sample holds about 540,000 distinct CDR3 sequences, and 18% of those were seen once. 3% to 3.5% of the sample comes from the top ten. The sequenced sample was PBMCs from the stem cell graft donor, obtained from the stem cell graft. Receptor source: a human donor who donated a stem cell graft to a child with acute lymphoblastic leukemia.

This clonotype was counted between two and nine times. The chain recombines TRBV21-1 with TRBJ1-4; the table's D gene call, TRBD1, was not cross checked with the DNA. TRBV21-1 is recorded as a pseudogene. This CDR3 contains 19 residues. The CDR3 region has the DNA TGTGCCAGCAGCTCGACAACACAATTTGGGACAGGGTATGACGAAAAACTGTTTTTT. Its translation is CASSSTTQFGTGYDEKLFF.

This clonotype was found a few times. This sequence joins TRBV7-6 and TRBJ2-7, with a weak D call TRBD1 (5 bases). The CDR3 sequence is 13 residues long. V was clipped by 5 bases and J by 6 bases, with 14 bases between them. Germline CDR1 SGHVS, CDR2 FNYEAQ. The CDR3 loop is CASSLGEGFEQYF. The DNA for the CDR3 is TGTGCCAGCAGCCTAGGGGAAGGGTTCGAGCAGTACTTC.

The chain links TRBV5-1 to TRBJ2-1; 11 bases are a match to TRBD2. The CDR3 has 16 amino acids. Germline lookup yields CDR1 SGHRS and CDR2 YFSETQ. The V and J ends lost 4 bases and 3 bases, in that order; junction bases with no gene match: 6. The DNA of the CDR3 is TGCGCCAGCAGCCTGTCTACTAGCGGGAGCTACAATGAGCAGTTCTTC. Its translation is CASSLSTSGSYNEQFF.

This clonotype showed up just a few times. The V and J genes are TRBV5-6 and TRBJ2-1, with D possibly being TRBD2 (6 bases). Germline lookup yields CDR1 SGHDT and CDR2 YYEEEE. This CDR3 spans 15 amino acids. V was trimmed by 0 bases and J by 12 bases, leaving 19 bases between them. The CDR3, as DNA: TGTGCCAGCAGCTTGGTACGGCTAGCGAGCAGGGTGCAGTTCTTC. It yields the protein CASSLVRLASRVQFF.

The CDR3 spells CASRQGAPYEQYF. DNA of the CDR3: TGCGCCAGCAGGCAGGGCGCACCCTACGAGCAGTACTTC. The V gene is TRBV5-1, the J gene TRBJ2-7; possible D gene TRBD1, 5 bases. V was shortened by 5 bases and J by 2 bases, with 11 bases between the two germline ends. This CDR3 spans 13 amino acids. Germline V gene data show CDR1 as SGHRS and CDR2 as YFSETQ.

The CDR3, as DNA: TGTGCCAGCTCAGCGTTCATGCAGCAGAGCTCTGGAAACACCATATATTTT. Translation: CASSAFMQQSSGNTIYF. This chain joins TRBV7-9 and TRBJ1-3; unclear D gene. This CDR3 contains 17 residues. CDR1 is SEHNR and CDR2 is FQNEAQ in the germline V gene (reference sequence). The ends were cut back, 8 bases at V and 0 bases at J, with 20 bases in the middle.

This clonotype showed up just a few times. The V and J genes are TRBV7-9 and TRBJ2-1; TRBD2 might be the D (5 bases). Germline CDR1 and CDR2: SEHNR and FQNEAQ (reference sequence). V dropped 1 base and J dropped 5 bases, with 18 bases sitting between them. The CDR3 length is 17 residues. The CDR3 reads CASSLVADYFGNNEQFF. CDR3 DNA: TGTGCCAGCAGCTTAGTGGCCGACTACTTTGGGAACAATGAGCAGTTCTTC.

The rearrangement links TRBV7-9 to TRBJ2-3; D is uncertain. Germline values: CDR1 SEHNR, CDR2 FQNEAQ (reference sequence). The CDR3 covers 12 residues. Trimming pared 8 bases from V and 2 bases from J, leaving 8 bases between. CDR3 coding DNA: TGTGCCAGCGAACCTTCCACAGATACGCAGTATTTT. Translating gives CASEPSTDTQYF.

Comment on this clonotype: The junction departs from germline at one end; a sequencing error may be responsible. This chain links TRBV29-1 with TRBJ1-2; D uncertain. CDR3 size: 13 residues. Germline V gene sequence: CDR1 SQVTM, CDR2 ANQGSEA. DNA of the CDR3: TGCAGCGTTGAATTAGACGGCACATATGGCCACACCTTC. As protein: CSVELDGTYGHTF.

This clonotype was observed a handful of times. The J gene is TRBJ2-2, the V gene TRBV29-1; D gene unclear. Germline lookup yields CDR1 SQVTM and CDR2 ANQGSEA. This CDR3 region has 13 residues. V lost 8 bases, J lost 7 bases, and 17 bases lay in between. CDR3 in amino acids: CSTRSYSGGELFF. The CDR3 nucleotides read TGCAGCACTCGGAGTTATTCAGGCGGGGAGCTGTTTTTT.

This clonotype was seen a few times. V usage is TRBV3-1 and J usage is TRBJ2-5; 13 nucleotides align to TRBD2. Losses at the gene ends were 0 bases for V and 2 bases for J; bases not matched to a gene: 0. This CDR3 spans 16 amino acids. Germline CDR1 is LGHDT and CDR2 is YNNKEL (reference sequence). The CDR3 protein is CASSQEGLAGQETQYF. For the CDR3, the DNA is TGTGCCAGCAGCCAAGAGGGACTAGCGGGGCAAGAGACCCAGTACTTC.

V and J are TRBV18 and TRBJ2-1, with TRBD2 as a possible D gene (6 bases). Trimming removed 0 bases at V and 7 bases at J, with 13 bases between. The CDR3 is 15 residues long. Per germline, CDR1 KGHSH and CDR2 LQKENI. CDR3 in DNA: TGTGCCAGCTCACCACCCGTCCTGGAGGGGAATGAGCAGTTCTTC. Protein: CASSPPVLEGNEQFF.

This clonotype has just a few counts. The gene calls are TRBV5-1 and TRBJ2-2; the match to TRBD1 covers 9 bases. The CDR3 is made up of 16 amino acids. CDR1 and CDR2 (germline): SGHRS, YFSETQ. The junction had 5 bases not matched to a gene; V was cut back by 0 bases and J by 5 bases. CDR3 residues: CASSLVGTGRTGELFF. CDR3 coding DNA: TGCGCCAGCAGCTTGGTTGGGACAGGGCGGACCGGGGAGCTGTTTTTT.

The chain employs TRBV5-1 and TRBJ2-5; D is perhaps TRBD1 (7 bases). CDR1 and CDR2 (germline): SGHRS, YFSETQ. The CDR3 runs 11 residues. The V end was cut by 0 bases, the J end by 12 bases, with 9 bases between. CDR3 in amino acids: CASSLGGTEYF. CDR3 DNA: TGCGCCAGCAGCTTGGGCGGGACAGAGTACTTC.

The chain links TRBV27 to TRBJ2-3, with unresolved D. The CDR3 sequence is 14 residues long. From germline, CDR1 is MNHEY and CDR2 SMNVEV (reference sequence). Trimming pared 5 bases from V and 6 bases from J, leaving 15 bases between. CDR3 DNA sequence: TGTGCCAGCAGTCCGAACTTACGGGTGGATACGCAGTATTTT. Amino acid sequence: CASSPNLRVDTQYF.

This clonotype was counted once. V usage is TRBV7-2 and J usage is TRBJ2-1, with 10 bases lining up with TRBD2. The germline gives CDR1 SGHTA, CDR2 FQGNSA. V lost 5 bases, J lost 3 bases, and 13 bases stayed unmatched. The length of the CDR3 is 18 residues. CDR3 in DNA: TGTGCCAGCAGCCTGCGGCTAGCGGGAGCGGGGAACTACAATGAGCAGTTCTTC. Translated, it gives CASSLRLAGAGNYNEQFF. The complete variable domain, with remaining parts taken from reference TRBV7-2 and TRBJ2-1, reads GAGVSQSPSNKVTEKGKDVELRCDPISGHTALYWYRQSLGQGLEFLIYFQGNSAPDKSGLPSDRFSAERTGGSVSTLTIQRTQQEDSAVYLCASSLRLAGAGNYNEQFFGPGTRLTVL.

This clonotype was observed a handful of times. V and J are TRBV15 and TRBJ2-4; D ambiguous. The CDR3 is 15 residues long. V was cut by 3 bases and J by 0 bases, with 9 bases left in between. Germline lookup yields CDR1 LNHNV and CDR2 YYDKDF (reference sequence). The CDR3 is CATSSHTVAKNIQYF. Written as DNA, the CDR3 is TGTGCCACCAGCAGCCACACAGTAGCCAAAAACATTCAGTACTTC.

The V and J genes are TRBV24-1 and TRBJ2-2; no clear D. There are 13 residues in the CDR3. CDR1 and CDR2 from the germline V gene are KGHDR and SFDVKD. Trimming cost V 3 bases and J 2 bases, with 3 bases left between them. Here the CDR3 DNA reads TGTGCCACCAGTGATGGTAACACCGGGGAGCTGTTTTTT. As protein: CATSDGNTGELFF.

This clonotype was detected a few times. The gene calls are TRBV9 and TRBJ2-7, with 9 bases lining up with TRBD2. The CDR3 has 15 residues. The germline gives CDR1 SGDLS, CDR2 YYNGEE. J lost 3 bases, V lost 4 bases, and 8 bases had no gene match. CDR3: CASSLGLAENYEQYF. DNA for the CDR3: TGTGCCAGCAGCCTGGGACTAGCCGAGAACTACGAGCAGTACTTC.

Only a few counts were recorded for this clonotype. CDR3 nucleotide sequence: TGCAGCGTAGCCGGGACCCAAGTGGGAACTGAAGCTTTCTTT. It encodes CSVAGTQVGTEAFF. The chain has TRBV29-1 and TRBJ1-1; tentative D call: TRBD1 (5 bases). Trimming cost V 6 bases and J 5 bases, with 19 bases left between them. This CDR3 is 14 amino acids long. Germline V gives CDR1 SQVTM, CDR2 ANQGSEA.

This clonotype has just a few counts. This sequence joins TRBV12-3 or TRBV12-4 and TRBJ1-5, with D unresolved. V dropped 2 bases and J dropped 4 bases, with 12 bases sitting between them. The length of the CDR3 is 15 residues. The CDR3 sequence: CASSLRAGPNQPQHF. CDR3 sequence (DNA): TGTGCCAGCAGTTTAAGGGCCGGACCTAATCAGCCCCAGCATTTT.

V is TRBV27 and J is TRBJ1-2, with 8 bases lining up with TRBD1. The CDR3 runs 18 residues. Germline V gene sequence: CDR1 MNHEY, CDR2 SMNVEV (reference sequence). V lost 0 bases and J lost 7; bases outside the gene matches: 16. CDR3 region: CASSLSIGGTGKAGGYTF. CDR3 nucleotides: TGTGCCAGCAGTTTATCGATAGGGGGGACAGGAAAAGCGGGTGGCTACACCTTC.

This clonotype was observed at least ten times. The chain combines TRBV12-3 or TRBV12-4 with TRBJ2-1; 7 bases fit TRBD2. Germline trimming cut 5 bases from V and 9 bases from J; bases unmatched to any gene: 4. This CDR3 comprises 12 residues. CDR3 in DNA: TGTGCCAGCAGTCCCAGACTAGCTGAGCAGTTCTTC. Protein: CASSPRLAEQFF.